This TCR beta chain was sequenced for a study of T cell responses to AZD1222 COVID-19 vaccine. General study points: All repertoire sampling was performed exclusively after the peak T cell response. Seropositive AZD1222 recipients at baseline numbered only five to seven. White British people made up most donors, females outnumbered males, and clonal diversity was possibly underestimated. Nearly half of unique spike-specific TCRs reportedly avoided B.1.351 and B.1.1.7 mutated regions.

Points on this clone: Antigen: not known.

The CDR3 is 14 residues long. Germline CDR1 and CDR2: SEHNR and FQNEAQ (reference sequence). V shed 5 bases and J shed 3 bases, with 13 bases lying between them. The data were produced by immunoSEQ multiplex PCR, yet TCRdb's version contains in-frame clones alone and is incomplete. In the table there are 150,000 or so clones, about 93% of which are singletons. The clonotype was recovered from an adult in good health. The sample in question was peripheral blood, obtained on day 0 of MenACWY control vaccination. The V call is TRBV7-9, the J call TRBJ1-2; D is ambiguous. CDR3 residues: CASSLPGAYYGYTF. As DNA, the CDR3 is TGTGCCAGCAGCCTACCGGGTGCCTACTATGGCTACACCTTC.